Listed here are 8 T cell receptor beta chains from one sample, sequenced in a study of cytomegalovirus exposure and HLA in healthy donors. Primers for the PCR totalled 60 Vbeta and 13 Jbeta. The table came from immunoSEQ multiplex PCR; TCRdb's copy has only in-frame clones and leaves some out. This table has 150,000 to 200,000 clones, 75% to 90% appearing once. Specimen: PBMCs. The receptors here all came from a woman aged 45 to 65 in good health and CMV-seropositive.

This sequence joins TRBV29-1 and TRBJ1-2, with D uncertain. There are 11 residues in the CDR3. V was trimmed by 7 bases and J by 5 bases, leaving 11 bases between them. Germline CDR1 is SQVTM and CDR2 is ANQGSEA. This CDR3 reads CSAHSGYGYTF. The CDR3 coding sequence is TGCAGCGCTCACTCGGGGTATGGCTACACCTTC.

V gene TRBV19 combines with J gene TRBJ2-1; 7 positions agree with TRBD2. V lost 7 bases to trimming and J lost 5 bases; unmatched junction nucleotides: 8. From germline, CDR1 is LNHDA and CDR2 SQIVND (reference sequence). CDR3 length: 14 residues. The CDR3 bases are TGTGCCAGTACTCGTCTGCTAGCGGACAATGAGCAGTTCTTC. This sequence encodes CASTRLLADNEQFF.

This chain uses TRBV14 with TRBJ2-7; D gene uncertain. Germline V gene sequence: CDR1 SGHDN, CDR2 FVKESK. The CDR3 has 12 amino acids. The V gene lost 4 bases and the J gene lost 6 bases, with 10 bases spanning the gap. This CDR3 reads CASSPHLTEQYF. As DNA, the CDR3 is TGTGCCAGCAGCCCACATCTCACCGAGCAGTACTTC.

The rearrangement joins TRBV30 to TRBJ1-6; D may be TRBD1 (5 bases). This CDR3 spans 12 amino acids. V lost 4 bases to trimming and J lost 11 bases, with 12 bases between them. CDR1 is GTSNPN and CDR2 is SVGIG in the germline V gene (reference sequence). CDR3 sequence: CAWNPGQPPLHF. The CDR3 bases are TGTGCCTGGAACCCAGGGCAACCACCCCTCCACTTT.

V is TRBV7-3 and J is TRBJ2-2; D gene unclear. The germline V gene has CDR1 SGHTA and CDR2 FQGTGA. V lost 2 bases, J lost 7 bases, and 8 bases lay in between. This CDR3 contains 13 residues. CDR3 bases: TGTGCCAGCAGCTTAGTATTTAACGGGGAGCTGTTTTTT. This gives the protein CASSLVFNGELFF.

The chain combines TRBV7-9 with TRBJ1-1; 7 bases are a match to TRBD1. The CDR3 covers 16 residues. CDR1 is SEHNR, CDR2 FQNEAQ, per germline (reference sequence). The ends lost 7 bases at V and 0 bases at J; junction bases unmatched: 11. For the CDR3, the DNA is TGTGCCAGCAAGAGAGTGCGACAGGGCTTGAACACTGAAGCTTTCTTT. This translates into CASKRVRQGLNTEAFF.

The rearrangement joins TRBV7-2 to TRBJ2-3; D is perhaps TRBD2 (5 bases). The CDR3 length is 14 residues. Per germline, CDR1 SGHTA and CDR2 FQGNSA. V gave up 5 bases and J gave up 4 bases, with 13 bases separating them. In DNA, the CDR3 is TGTGCCAGCAGCCCCCAAGAGGGATCAGATACGCAGTATTTT. As protein: CASSPQEGSDTQYF.

The V gene is TRBV5-4, the J gene TRBJ2-1, with 13 bases that match TRBD2. The ends lost 3 bases at V and 8 bases at J; junction bases unmatched: 8. The CDR3 has 16 amino acids. The germline gives CDR1 SGHNT, CDR2 YYREEE (reference sequence). The CDR3: CASSWKLAGGHDEQFF. For the CDR3, the DNA is TGTGCCAGCAGCTGGAAACTAGCGGGGGGGCATGATGAGCAGTTCTTC.